This T cell receptor (beta chain) emerged from a study of CD8 T cells in Susac syndrome. A quantity of about 0.5 to 1 ug RNA underwent reverse transcription using random hexamers. With immunoSEQ multiplex PCR, TCR beta CDR3 was amplified across 54 Vbeta and 13 Jbeta. One entry per CDR3 protein results from TCRdb running MiXCR on the immunoSEQ multiplex PCR reads. This table holds some 200,000 distinct CDR3 sequences, about 95% found once. Sequencing of TCR beta drew on CD8+ and CD4+ T cells from blood. The multiple sclerosis controls comprised treatment-naive patients whose relapsing-remitting disease was stable or active. Negative isolation was applied to CD8+ and CD4+ T cells, and FACS enrichment was applied to TEMRA cells. V was shortened by 0 bases and J by 6 bases, with 14 bases between the two germline ends. Germline lookup yields CDR1 DFQATT and CDR2 SNEGSKA (reference sequence). This CDR3 spans 14 amino acids.

This chain joins TRBV20-1 and TRBJ1-2; D ambiguous. This receptor was identified in a human donor with multiple sclerosis. Sequenced input: CD4+ T cells from PBMCs. The CDR3 sequence: CSARDGQFIHGYTF. CDR3 sequence (DNA): TGCAGTGCTAGAGATGGGCAGTTTATCCATGGCTACACCTTC.